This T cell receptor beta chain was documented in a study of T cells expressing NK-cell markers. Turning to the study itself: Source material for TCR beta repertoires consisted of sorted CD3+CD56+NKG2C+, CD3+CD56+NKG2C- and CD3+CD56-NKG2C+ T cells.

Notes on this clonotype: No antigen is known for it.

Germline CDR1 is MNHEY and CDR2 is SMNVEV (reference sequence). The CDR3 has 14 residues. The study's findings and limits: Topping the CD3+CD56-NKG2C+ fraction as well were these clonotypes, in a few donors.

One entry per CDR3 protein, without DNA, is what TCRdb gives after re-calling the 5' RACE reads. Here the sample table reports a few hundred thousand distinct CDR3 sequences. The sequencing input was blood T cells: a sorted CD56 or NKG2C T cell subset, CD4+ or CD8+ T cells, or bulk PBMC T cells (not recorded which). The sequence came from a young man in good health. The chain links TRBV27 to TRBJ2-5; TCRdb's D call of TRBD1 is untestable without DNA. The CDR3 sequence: CASSPRAVRDTQYF.